A single sample is the source of the 6 T cell receptor beta chains below, sequenced in a study of T cell repertoires in cytomegalovirus infection. TCRdb reprocessed the reads via MiXCR and lists one record per CDR3 protein. The profile covers under 300,000 distinct CDR3 sequences, with 15% to 20% appearing a single time and more than 45% taken by the ten largest. The material sequenced was CD8+ T cells from PBMCs. The source is a human donor in good health (CMV status not recorded). Some clones in this sample may be carry-over from other donors' samples.

This clonotype was seen ten or more times. V usage is TRBV7-9 and J usage is TRBJ1-4; D perhaps matches TRBD1 (5 bases). Germline loops: CDR1 SEHNR, CDR2 FQNEAQ (reference sequence). Trimming took 5 bases from V and 8 from J, leaving 21 bases between them. The CDR3 contains 16 residues. CDR3 nucleotides: TGTGCCAGCAGCCAAGGCGCCTCGGGGGAAGGGGAAAAACTGTTTTTT. As protein: CASSQGASGEGEKLFF.

The gene calls are TRBV2 and TRBJ2-7; 8 bases agree with TRBD2. J lost 5 bases, V lost 3 bases, and 9 bases had no gene match. This CDR3 is 15 amino acids long. CDR1 SNHLY and CDR2 FYNNEI come from the germline V gene. The DNA of the CDR3 is TGTGCCAGCAGTGAGGTTGGCGGGGGGCGCGACGAGCAGTACTTC. Translated, it gives CASSEVGGGRDEQYF.

The chain couples TRBV28 to TRBJ2-2; D is ambiguous. The germline gives CDR1 MDHEN, CDR2 SYDVKM. V shed 5 bases and J shed 5 bases, with 9 bases lying between them. The CDR3 length is 13 residues. The CDR3 nucleotides read TGTGCCAGCAGTGTCCTTCGAACCGGGGAGCTGTTTTTT. The encoded protein is CASSVLRTGELFF.

This sequence joins TRBV7-9 and TRBJ2-7, with 7 positions matching TRBD1. Unmatched junction bases numbered 12, after V lost 4 bases and J lost 3 bases. CDR3 length: 16 residues. Germline V lookup: CDR1 SEHNR, CDR2 FQNEAQ (reference sequence). The CDR3 loop is CASSSTTGTEGYEQYF. CDR3 in DNA: TGTGCCAGCAGCTCTACGACCGGGACAGAGGGCTACGAGCAGTACTTC.

This clonotype occurred many times. This chain uses TRBV20-1 with TRBJ1-6; tentative D call: TRBD1 (6 bases). Trimming stripped 4 bases from V and 7 bases from J, with 14 bases between. CDR3 length: 14 residues. The V gene's germline CDR1 is DFQATT and CDR2 SNEGSKA (reference sequence). CDR3 loop: CSAKAAGVNSPLHF. The DNA for the CDR3 is TGCAGTGCTAAAGCAGCAGGGGTGAATTCACCCCTCCACTTT.

This clonotype has just a few counts. J is TRBJ1-5 and V is TRBV5-6; D is uncertain. Germline CDR1 SGHDT, CDR2 YYEEEE. The CDR3 contains 14 residues. Trimming removed 1 base at V and 4 bases at J, with 9 bases between. The CDR3 sequence is CASSLRRENQPQHF. Written as DNA, the CDR3 is TGTGCCAGCAGCTTGAGGAGGGAAAATCAGCCCCAGCATTTT.